This entry features one TCR beta chain sequence. The entry originates in a study of blood T cell repertoires in COVID-19. Across the whole study: Sites in the United States, Italy and Spain provided acute and convalescent COVID-19 samples. The analysed material was cDNA or gDNA that came from T cells, B-cell-depleted T cells, or PBMCs.

Per the original methods: Amplifying reference gene primers gave estimates of nucleated cell counts. This table comes from immunoSEQ multiplex PCR, and its TCRdb copy is limited to in-frame clones, with some not included. V, J and clone size are those of that table, while D and trimming were read from the DNA. The top ten clones hold approximately 2.6% of a sample with some 200,000 clones, around 84% of them seen once. The sample consisted of peripheral blood. The sequence was collected from a man between 50 and 59 years old who had recovered from COVID-19.

This CDR3 reads CASSLKPTTGGRGEQFF. In DNA, the CDR3 is TGCGCCAGCAGCTTGAAACCCACGACTGGCGGGAGAGGCGAGCAGTTCTTC. The rearrangement uses TRBV5-1 and TRBJ2-1; 7 nucleotides align to TRBD2. Germline CDR1 SGHRS, CDR2 YFSETQ. V was clipped by 1 base and J by 10 bases; unmatched bases: 17. There are 17 residues in the CDR3.